This TCR beta chain is from a study of OX40 agonist ivuxolimab in advanced cancers. Findings of the study overall: Some of the nonresponding patients also showed low levels of normalized T-cell clonal expansion. Among patients with partial responses at 0.1-3.0 mg/kg, clonal expansion was among the lowest.

Anyone with autoimmune disease history or systemic immunosuppression was excluded. With respect to this clone: What it binds is not known.

Sequenced by immunoSEQ multiplex PCR; TCRdb stores in-frame clones only, minus some. There are 12,000 to 15,000 clones in the sample; about 75% occur only once, and about 15% lies in the top ten. Germline V lookup: CDR1 LNHNV, CDR2 YYDKDF (reference sequence). The length of the CDR3 is 16 residues. With 0 bases removed from V and 3 bases from J, the gap between germline ends came to 12 bases. The source material was CD4+ or CD8+ T cells sorted from blood, sampled in a trial of the OX40 agonist ivuxolimab. J is TRBJ1-5 and V is TRBV15; D gene unclear. This TCR derives from an adult with an advanced solid tumor such as melanoma, head and neck, liver or kidney cancer. The CDR3 reads CATSRDRYGYNQPQHF. As DNA, the CDR3 is TGTGCCACCAGCAGAGATCGGTACGGGTACAATCAGCCCCAGCATTTT.